The clone carrying this T cell receptor (beta chain) was detected ten times or more. As yet, its antigen is unknown. The V and J ends lost 0 bases and 1 base respectively, with 15 bases between them. CDR1 is DFQATT and CDR2 is SNEGSKA in the germline V gene (reference sequence). This CDR3 spans 16 amino acids. Each CDR3 protein is one row after TCRdb ran MiXCR on the RACE reads. Of 75,000 to 100,000 distinct CDR3 sequences in the sample, approximately 10% were seen once. Time point in this sample: patch test 1, 2 weeks after DPC sensitization. Stated treatment: therapeutic diphenylcyclopropenone sensitization with weekly scalp DPC. These data come from a study of human T cells and chemical hapten exposure. About the study: Patients additionally received therapeutic doses of diphenylcyclopropenone on the scalp once a week, and this continued throughout the approximately 23-week study.

Study-level findings and limits: Expanded TCRs were compared with controls, and the expanded TCRs formed significantly more large CDR3 similarity clusters.

The V and J genes are TRBV20-1 and TRBJ1-2, with D uncertain. This receptor was taken from a man aged 40-49 years with alopecia areata. Some clones in this sample may be carry-over from other donors' samples. This material consisted of whole blood, taken in connection with sensitization to the hapten diphenylcyclopropenone (DPC). CDR3 bases: TGCAGTGCTAGAGATATTGCGGCAGGAAATAACTATGGCTACACCTTC. It encodes CSARDIAAGNNYGYTF.